The source of this TCR beta chain is a study of blood T cell repertoires in COVID-19. The overall study: Samples representing acute and convalescent COVID-19 were sourced from the United States, Italy and Spain.

Original processing methods: Amplifying reference gene primers gave estimates of nucleated cell counts. This table comes from immunoSEQ multiplex PCR, and its TCRdb copy is limited to in-frame clones, with some not included. V, J and clone size were drawn from that table, and D and trimming were deduced from the DNA. The table lists about 310,000 clones, around 87% of them singletons, with 1% in the top ten. The V segment lost 2 bases and the J segment 5 bases; nucleotides outside the gene matches: 14. CDR3 length: 17 residues. The germline CDR1 and CDR2 sequences are SGDLS and YYNGEE. The sequenced sample consisted of peripheral blood. J is TRBJ2-5 and V is TRBV9, with 8 bases matching TRBD1. The receptor comes from a man aged 50 or older with active or convalescent COVID-19. The CDR3 here is CASSVGGDTGGLETQYF. The CDR3 DNA is TGTGCCAGCAGCGTCGGGGGTGATACAGGGGGTTTGGAGACCCAGTACTTC.